Below, one T cell receptor beta chain is given with its context. What it binds is not known. Method: immunoSEQ multiplex PCR; TCRdb's copy keeps in-frame clones and lacks some. Of 54,000 or so clones in the sample, about four fifths are singletons; the top ten hold 13%. This sample was taken from a study of T cells in tumors after PD-1 blockade. Turning to the study itself: Excluded were patients with checkpoint blockade, immunosuppressants, or radiotherapy or other anti-cancer therapy within 4 weeks. A subset received ongoing vismodegib 150 mg daily alongside anti-PD-1 therapy. Blood samples averaged around 110,000 templates (range roughly 24,000-290,000) and under 40,000 unique clonotypes.

Study conclusions and caveats: Some novel exhausted tumor clones appeared in pre-treatment blood, suggesting peripheral recruitment.

Germline-derived CDR1 and CDR2 are SGHDN and FVKESK. The CDR3 spans 19 residues. V dropped 4 bases and J dropped 3; count of bases not matched to a gene: 13. The source material was PBMCs, sampled before anti-PD-1 treatment. The receptor's source is a human donor with basal cell carcinoma. The gene calls are TRBV14 and TRBJ2-6; TRBD2 agrees at 9 bases. The CDR3 DNA reads TGTGCCAGCAGCCGGGTAGCGGGGGCTCGCTTGCTTGGGGCCAACGTCCTGACTTTC. Translated, it gives CASSRVAGARLLGANVLTF.